These 6 T cell receptor beta chains were sequenced from one sample in a study of blood T cell repertoires in COVID-19. Profiled with immunoSEQ multiplex PCR; TCRdb holds only in-frame clones, not every one. The sample carries around 150,000 clones, over 80% recorded once. Sequenced: PBMCs or T cells enriched from blood (not recorded which). The receptors come from a man aged 65 to 85 who had been exposed to COVID-19.

This clone was counted only a few times. This chain joins TRBV5-4 and TRBJ2-1; 7 bases align to TRBD2. Germline loops: CDR1 SGHNT, CDR2 YYREEE (reference sequence). Germline trimming cut 4 bases from V and 1 base from J; bases unmatched to any gene: 2. This CDR3 comprises 14 residues. CDR3 protein: CASSRAGSYNEQFF. In nucleotides, the CDR3 is TGTGCCAGCAGCAGAGCGGGATCCTACAATGAGCAGTTCTTC.

The V gene is TRBV9, the J gene TRBJ2-1; TRBD1 agrees at 8 bases. Germline loops: CDR1 SGDLS, CDR2 YYNGEE. The CDR3 is 15 amino acids. V shed 4 bases, J shed 0 bases, and the junction held 3 bases outside the gene matches. The CDR3 reads CASSLGQGSYNEQFF. In nucleotides, the CDR3 is TGTGCCAGCAGCTTAGGACAGGGCTCCTACAATGAGCAGTTCTTC.

The CDR3 protein is CASSGGLEGIYEQYF. CDR3 nucleotide sequence: TGCGCCAGCAGCGGTGGACTAGAGGGGATCTACGAGCAGTACTTC. This chain connects TRBV5-1 to TRBJ2-7; TRBD2 matches at 7 bases. The CDR3 loop spans 15 amino acids. Germline V gives CDR1 SGHRS, CDR2 YFSETQ. The V gene end was trimmed by 4 bases and the J gene end by 3 bases; junction bases not matched to a gene: 10.

This rearrangement joins TRBV6-5 to TRBJ1-1; 7 bases agree with TRBD1. The junction had 4 bases not matched to a gene; V was cut back by 4 bases and J by 2 bases. The CDR3 is 14 residues long. The germline V gene has CDR1 MNHEY and CDR2 SVGAGI. In DNA form, the CDR3 reads TGTGCCAGCAGTTTACAGGGGACCAACACTGAAGCTTTCTTT. This encodes CASSLQGTNTEAFF.

The V gene is TRBV7-2, the J gene TRBJ2-5; 7 nucleotides match TRBD1. CDR1 is SGHTA, CDR2 FQGNSA, per germline. The ends lost 5 bases at V and 4 bases at J; junction bases unmatched: 7. This CDR3 comprises 14 residues. CDR3 amino acids: CASSATGNLETQYF. The CDR3 bases are TGTGCCAGCAGCGCGACAGGGAATTTAGAGACCCAGTACTTC.

This chain links TRBV5-1 with TRBJ1-2; D gene ambiguous. Germline V lookup: CDR1 SGHRS, CDR2 YFSETQ. The CDR3 runs 14 residues. Between the trimmed V and J ends, which lost 0 bases and 2 bases, there was a span of 8 bases. DNA of the CDR3: TGCGCCAGCAGCTTGGTTGCAGGAAACTATGGCTACACCTTC. Translating it yields CASSLVAGNYGYTF.